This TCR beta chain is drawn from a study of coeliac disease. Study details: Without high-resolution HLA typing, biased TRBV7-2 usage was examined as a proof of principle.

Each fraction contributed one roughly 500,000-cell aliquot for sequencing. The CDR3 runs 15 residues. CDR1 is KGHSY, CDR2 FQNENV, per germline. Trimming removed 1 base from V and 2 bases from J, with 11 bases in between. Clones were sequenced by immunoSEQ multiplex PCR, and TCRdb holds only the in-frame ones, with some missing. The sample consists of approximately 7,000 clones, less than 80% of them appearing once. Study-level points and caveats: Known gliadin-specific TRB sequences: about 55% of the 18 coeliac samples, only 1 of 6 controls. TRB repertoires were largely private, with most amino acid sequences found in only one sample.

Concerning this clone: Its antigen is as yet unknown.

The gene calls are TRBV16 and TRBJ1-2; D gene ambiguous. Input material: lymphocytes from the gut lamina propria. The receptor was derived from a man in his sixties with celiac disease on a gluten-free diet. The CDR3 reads CASSQFPRGNYGYTF. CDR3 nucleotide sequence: TGTGCCAGCAGCCAATTCCCTCGGGGAAACTATGGCTACACCTTC.